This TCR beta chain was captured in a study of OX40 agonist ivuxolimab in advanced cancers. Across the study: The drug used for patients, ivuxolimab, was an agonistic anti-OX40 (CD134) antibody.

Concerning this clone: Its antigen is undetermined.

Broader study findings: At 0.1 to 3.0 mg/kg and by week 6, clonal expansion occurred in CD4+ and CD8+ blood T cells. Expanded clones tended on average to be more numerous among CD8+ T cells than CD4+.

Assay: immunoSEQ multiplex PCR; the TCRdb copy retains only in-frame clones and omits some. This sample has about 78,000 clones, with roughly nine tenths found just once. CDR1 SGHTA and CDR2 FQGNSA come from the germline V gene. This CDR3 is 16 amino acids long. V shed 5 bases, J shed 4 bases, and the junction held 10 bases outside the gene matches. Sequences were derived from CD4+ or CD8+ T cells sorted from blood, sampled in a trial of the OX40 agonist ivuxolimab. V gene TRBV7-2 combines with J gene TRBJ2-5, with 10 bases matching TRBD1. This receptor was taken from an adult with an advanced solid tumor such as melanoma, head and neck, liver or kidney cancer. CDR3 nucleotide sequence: TGTGCCAGCAGCCTAACACTCCGACAGGGGGCAGAGACCCAGTACTTC. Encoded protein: CASSLTLRQGAETQYF.